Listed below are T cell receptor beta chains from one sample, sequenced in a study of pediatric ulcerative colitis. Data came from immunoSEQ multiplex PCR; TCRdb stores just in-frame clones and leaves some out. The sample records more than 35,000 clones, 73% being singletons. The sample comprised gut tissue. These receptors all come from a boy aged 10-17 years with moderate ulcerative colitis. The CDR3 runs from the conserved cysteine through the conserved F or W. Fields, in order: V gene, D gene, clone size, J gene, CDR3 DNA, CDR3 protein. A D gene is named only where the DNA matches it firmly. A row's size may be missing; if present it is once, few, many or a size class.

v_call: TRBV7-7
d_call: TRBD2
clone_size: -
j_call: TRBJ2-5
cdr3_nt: TGTGCTAGCAGCCCGTATGCGGGGGGAGAGACCCAGTACTTC
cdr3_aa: CASSPYAGGETQYF

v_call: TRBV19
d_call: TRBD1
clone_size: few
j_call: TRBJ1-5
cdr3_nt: TGTGCCAGTAGTATCTCGGCAGGGGGGGGCAATCAGCCCCAGCATTTT
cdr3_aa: CASSISAGGGNQPQHF

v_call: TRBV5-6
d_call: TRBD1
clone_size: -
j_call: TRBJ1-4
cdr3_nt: TGTGCCACCTCACAACAGGGGGTGACGACTAATGAAAAACTGTTTTTT
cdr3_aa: CATSQQGVTTNEKLFF

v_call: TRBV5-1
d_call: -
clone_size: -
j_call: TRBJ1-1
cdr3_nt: TGCGCCAGCAGCTTGGGGTACACTACATGGGAAAACACTGAAGCTTTCTTT
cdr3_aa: CASSLGYTTWENTEAFF

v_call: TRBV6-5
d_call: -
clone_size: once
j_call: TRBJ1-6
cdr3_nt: TGTGCCAGCAGTAAACAGGGAAGGGATTCACCCCTCCACTTT
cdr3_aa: CASSKQGRDSPLHF

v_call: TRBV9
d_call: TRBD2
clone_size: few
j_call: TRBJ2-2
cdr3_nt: TGTGCCAGCAGCCCCCGATTAGCGGGAGGAACCACCGGGGAGCTGTTTTTT
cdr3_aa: CASSPRLAGGTTGELFF

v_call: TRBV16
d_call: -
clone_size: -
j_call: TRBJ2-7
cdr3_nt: TGTGCCAGCAGCCAATCCGTCGACAGGGAGGCCTACGAGCAGTACTTC
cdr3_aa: CASSQSVDREAYEQYF

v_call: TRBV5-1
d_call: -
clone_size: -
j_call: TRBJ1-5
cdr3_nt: TGCGCCAGCAGCTTCTCAGGGAATAGCAATCAGCCCCAGCATTTT
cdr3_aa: CASSFSGNSNQPQHF

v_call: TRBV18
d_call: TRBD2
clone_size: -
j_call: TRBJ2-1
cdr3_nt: TGTGCCAGCTCCCCAACGCGGGGGGCCAGGAGCTCCTACAATGAGCAGTTCTTC
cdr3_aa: CASSPTRGARSSYNEQFF

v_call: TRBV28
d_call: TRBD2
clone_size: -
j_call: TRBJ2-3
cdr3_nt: TGTGCCAGCAGGCGACTAGCGGGAGGTTGGTTTGGGGATACGCAGTATTTT
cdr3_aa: CASRRLAGGWFGDTQYF

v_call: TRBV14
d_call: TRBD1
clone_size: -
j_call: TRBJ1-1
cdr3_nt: TGTGCCAGCAGCCAGGGGACAGGGGGCACTGAAGCTTTCTTT
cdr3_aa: CASSQGTGGTEAFF

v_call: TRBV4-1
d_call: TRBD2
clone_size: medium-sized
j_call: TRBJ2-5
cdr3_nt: TGCGCCAGCAGCCAAGATCCGCTAGCGGGGAAGACCCAGTACTTC
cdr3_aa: CASSQDPLAGKTQYF

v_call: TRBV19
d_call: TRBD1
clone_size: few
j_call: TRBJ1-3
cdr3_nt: TGTGCCAGTAGTACGATCCCGGGACAGGGAAACACCATATATTTT
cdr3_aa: CASSTIPGQGNTIYF

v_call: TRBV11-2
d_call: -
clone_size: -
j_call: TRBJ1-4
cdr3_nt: TGTGCCAGCAGCCACGGGCCAGGGCGTGCAACTAATGAAAAACTGTTTTTT
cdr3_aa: CASSHGPGRATNEKLFF

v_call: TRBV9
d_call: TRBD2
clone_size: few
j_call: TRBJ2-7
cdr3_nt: TGTGCCAGCAGTTTAGGACTAGCGGGAGTAAGAGAGCAGTACTTC
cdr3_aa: CASSLGLAGVREQYF

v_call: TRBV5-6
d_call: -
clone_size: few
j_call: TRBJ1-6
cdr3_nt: TGTGCCAGCAGCAATGACAGATATTCACCCCTCCACTTT
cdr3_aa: CASSNDRYSPLHF

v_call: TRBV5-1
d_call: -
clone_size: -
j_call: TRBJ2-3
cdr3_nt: TGCGCCAGCAGCTTCACAGATACGCAGTATTTT
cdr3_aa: CASSFTDTQYF

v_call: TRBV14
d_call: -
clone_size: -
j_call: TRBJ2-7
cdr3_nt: TGTGCCAGTGCACAGGGACCCTTCTACGAGCAGTACTTC
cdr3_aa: CASAQGPFYEQYF

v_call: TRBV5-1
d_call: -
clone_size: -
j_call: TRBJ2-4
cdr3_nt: TGCGCCAGCAGCCAACAGGGTTCTGGACTAGCCAAAAACATTCAGTACTTC
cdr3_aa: CASSQQGSGLAKNIQYF

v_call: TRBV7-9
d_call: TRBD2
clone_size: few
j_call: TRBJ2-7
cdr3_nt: TGTGCCAGCAGCCCCAAAGGTCGGGGGGATGCCTACGAGCAGTACTTC
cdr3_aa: CASSPKGRGDAYEQYF